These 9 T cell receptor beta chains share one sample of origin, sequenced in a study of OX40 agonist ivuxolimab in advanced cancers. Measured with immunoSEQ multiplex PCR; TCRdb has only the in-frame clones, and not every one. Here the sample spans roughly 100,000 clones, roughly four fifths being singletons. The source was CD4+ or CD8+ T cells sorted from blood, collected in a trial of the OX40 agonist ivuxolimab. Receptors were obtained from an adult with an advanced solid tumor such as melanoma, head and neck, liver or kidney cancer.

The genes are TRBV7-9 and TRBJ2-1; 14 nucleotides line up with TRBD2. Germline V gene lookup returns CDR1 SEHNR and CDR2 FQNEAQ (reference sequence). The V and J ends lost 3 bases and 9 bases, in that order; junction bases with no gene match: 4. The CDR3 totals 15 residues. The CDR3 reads CASSLGLAGEIEQFF. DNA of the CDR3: TGTGCCAGCAGCTTGGGACTAGCGGGGGAGATTGAGCAGTTCTTC.

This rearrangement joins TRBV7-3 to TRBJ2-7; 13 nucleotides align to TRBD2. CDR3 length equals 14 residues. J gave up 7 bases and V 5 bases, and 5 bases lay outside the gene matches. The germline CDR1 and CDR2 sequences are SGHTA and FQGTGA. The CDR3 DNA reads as TGTGCCAGCAGCCGACTAGCGGGGGGTGATGAGCAGTACTTC. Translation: CASSRLAGGDEQYF.

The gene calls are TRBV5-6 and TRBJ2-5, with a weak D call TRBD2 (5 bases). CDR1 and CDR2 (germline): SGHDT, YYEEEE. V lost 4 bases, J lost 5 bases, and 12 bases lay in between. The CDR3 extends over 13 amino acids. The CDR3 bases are TGTGCCAGCAGCCTACGATCGGGGGAGACCCAGTACTTC. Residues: CASSLRSGETQYF.

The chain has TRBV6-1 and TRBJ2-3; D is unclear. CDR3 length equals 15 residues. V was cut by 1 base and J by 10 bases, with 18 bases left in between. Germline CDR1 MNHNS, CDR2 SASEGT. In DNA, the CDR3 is TGTGCCAGCAGTGAAGTGGGCGGTCCTTCCTTTCCGCAGTATTTT. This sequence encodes CASSEVGGPSFPQYF.

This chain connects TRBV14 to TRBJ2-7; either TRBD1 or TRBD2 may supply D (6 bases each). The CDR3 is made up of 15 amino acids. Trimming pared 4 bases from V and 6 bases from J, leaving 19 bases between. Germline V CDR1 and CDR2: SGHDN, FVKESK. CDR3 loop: CASSPVGGRVGEQYF. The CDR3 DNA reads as TGTGCCAGCAGCCCGGTGGGGGGCAGGGTGGGCGAGCAGTACTTC.

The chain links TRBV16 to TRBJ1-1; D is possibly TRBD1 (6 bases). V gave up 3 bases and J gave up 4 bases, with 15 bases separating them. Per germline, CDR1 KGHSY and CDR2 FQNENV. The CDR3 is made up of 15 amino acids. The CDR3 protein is CASSHPGAPGTEAFF. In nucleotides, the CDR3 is TGTGCCAGCAGCCATCCGGGGGCGCCTGGCACTGAAGCTTTCTTT. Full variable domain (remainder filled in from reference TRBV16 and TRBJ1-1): GEEVAQTPKHLVRGEGQKAKLYCAPIKGHSYVFWYQQVLKNEFKFLISFQNENVFDETGMPKERFSAKCLPNSPCSLEIQATKLEDSAVYFCASSHPGAPGTEAFFGQGTRLTVV.

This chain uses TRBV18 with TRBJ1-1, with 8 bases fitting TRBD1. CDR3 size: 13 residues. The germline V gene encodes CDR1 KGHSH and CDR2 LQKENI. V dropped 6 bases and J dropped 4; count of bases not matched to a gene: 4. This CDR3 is CASSQGAVTEAFF. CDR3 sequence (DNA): TGTGCCAGCTCGCAGGGGGCGGTCACTGAAGCTTTCTTT.

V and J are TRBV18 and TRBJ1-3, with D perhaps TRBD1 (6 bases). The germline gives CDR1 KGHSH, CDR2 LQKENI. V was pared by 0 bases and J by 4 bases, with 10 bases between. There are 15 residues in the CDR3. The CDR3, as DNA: TGTGCCAGCTCACCACCGGGGGGGCAAGGAAACACCATATATTTT. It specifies CASSPPGGQGNTIYF.

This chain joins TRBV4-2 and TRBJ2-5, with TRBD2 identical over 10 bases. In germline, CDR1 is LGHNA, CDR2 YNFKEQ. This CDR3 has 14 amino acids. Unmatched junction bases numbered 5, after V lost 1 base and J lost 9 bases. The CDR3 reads CASSQGLAGASQYF. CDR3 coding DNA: TGTGCCAGCAGCCAAGGGCTAGCGGGGGCCTCCCAGTACTTC.